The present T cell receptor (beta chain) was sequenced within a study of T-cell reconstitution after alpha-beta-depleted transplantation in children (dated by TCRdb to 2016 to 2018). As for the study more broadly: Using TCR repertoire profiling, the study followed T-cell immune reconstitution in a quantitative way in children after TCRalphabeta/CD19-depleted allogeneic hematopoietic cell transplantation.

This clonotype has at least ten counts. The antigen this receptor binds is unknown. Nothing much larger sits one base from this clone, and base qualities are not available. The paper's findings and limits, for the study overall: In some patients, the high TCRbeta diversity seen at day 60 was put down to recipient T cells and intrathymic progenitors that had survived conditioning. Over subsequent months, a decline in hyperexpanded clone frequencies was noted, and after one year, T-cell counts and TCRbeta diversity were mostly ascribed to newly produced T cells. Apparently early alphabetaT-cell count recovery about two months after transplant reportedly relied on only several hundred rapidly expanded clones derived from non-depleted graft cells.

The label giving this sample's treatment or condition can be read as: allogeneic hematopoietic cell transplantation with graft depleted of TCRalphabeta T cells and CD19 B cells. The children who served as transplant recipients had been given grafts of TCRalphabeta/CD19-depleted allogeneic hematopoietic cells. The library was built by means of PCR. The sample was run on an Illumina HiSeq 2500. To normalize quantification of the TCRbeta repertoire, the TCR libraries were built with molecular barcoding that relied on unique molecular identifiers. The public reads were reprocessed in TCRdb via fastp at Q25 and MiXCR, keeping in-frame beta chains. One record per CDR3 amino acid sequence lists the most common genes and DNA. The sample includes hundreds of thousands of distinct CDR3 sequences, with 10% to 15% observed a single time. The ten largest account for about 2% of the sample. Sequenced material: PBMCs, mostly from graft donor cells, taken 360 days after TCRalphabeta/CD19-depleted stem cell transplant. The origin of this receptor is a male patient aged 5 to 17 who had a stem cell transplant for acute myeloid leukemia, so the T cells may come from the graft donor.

The DNA sequence is TGTGCCAGCAGCGTGGGGACTGAAGCTTTCTTT. This encodes CASSVGTEAFF. Recombination linked TRBV6-5 to TRBJ1-1; no D segment can be confidently identified. Trimming removed 6 bases from V and 5 bases from J, leaving 7 bases between the germline ends. As encoded in the germline V gene, CDR1 is MNHEY while CDR2 is SVGAGI. The CDR3 sequence holds 11 residues, the cysteine and phenylalanine included. Only the CDR3 portion is preserved as DNA: 33 bases, with reading frame beginning at the first base.